The next 30 T cell receptor beta chains were all read from a single sample in a study of CXCR3-negative and CXCR3-positive naive CD8 T cells. UMI labels and 5' RACE were used to prepare the TRB cDNA libraries. Following a re-call of the 5' RACE reads, TCRdb has one entry per CDR3 protein and lacks DNA. The table gives roughly 70,000 distinct CDR3 sequences; the top ten clones make up approximately 1.5% of it. Sequencing was carried out using naive CXCR3- CD8+ T cells from blood. Subset noted: CD45RO-CCR7+CD27+CD95- naive CD8+ T cells lacking CXCR3 (TNR3-). Source of these receptors: a human donor in good health. Some clones in this sample may be carry-over from other donors' samples.

The chain links TRBV28 to TRBJ2-7; without DNA, the TCRdb call of TRBD2 cannot be checked. The CDR3 consists of 13 residues. Germline V gene lookup returns CDR1 MDHEN and CDR2 SYDVKM. CDR3 region: CASRGTSGYEQYF.

The V call is TRBV5-1, the J call TRBJ1-5. Germline V gene data show CDR1 as SGHRS and CDR2 as YFSETQ. The CDR3 is made up of 14 amino acids. Here the CDR3 reads CASSSALSPQPQHF.

CDR3 residues: CASIPVGHLEAFF. The V call is TRBV19, the J call TRBJ1-1. Germline V gives CDR1 LNHDA, CDR2 SQIVND (reference sequence). This CDR3 contains 13 residues.

This sequence joins TRBV4-3 and TRBJ2-5; the D call of TRBD2 rests on TCRdb alone, since no DNA is present to check it. Germline V lookup: CDR1 LGHNA, CDR2 YSLEER. The CDR3 is 16 amino acids. This CDR3 reads CASSQATATNQETQYF.

V gene TRBV4-1 combines with J gene TRBJ1-1; TCRdb picks TRBD1, but there is no DNA to check that call. The CDR3 is 15 amino acids. Germline V gives CDR1 MGHRA, CDR2 YSYEKL. The CDR3 protein is CASSQRTGSTTEAFF.

This chain connects TRBV27 to TRBJ2-7; TCRdb's D call, TRBD1, is unchecked because there is no DNA. The CDR3 sequence is 13 residues long. Germline V gene data show CDR1 as MNHEY and CDR2 as SMNVEV (reference sequence). CDR3 in amino acids: CASSITGAYEQYF.

This chain links TRBV6-2 or TRBV6-3 with TRBJ1-5; TCRdb names TRBD1, which stays unverified in the absence of DNA. Germline V lookup: CDR1 MNHEY, CDR2 SVGEGT. This CDR3 region has 14 residues. The CDR3 region is CASSEDRLNQPQHF.

The V gene is TRBV9, the J gene TRBJ2-5; TCRdb reports TRBD2, a call that lacks DNA to check it against. The CDR3 sequence is 15 residues long. CDR1 SGDLS and CDR2 YYNGEE come from the germline V gene. The CDR3 is CASSPQEAGEETQYF. Full variable domain (remainder filled in from reference TRBV9 and TRBJ2-5): DSGVTQTPKHLITATGQRVTLRCSPRSGDLSVYWYQQSLDQGLQFLIQYYNGEERAKGNILERFSAQQFPDLHSELNLSSLELGDSALYFCASSPQEAGEETQYFGPGTRLLVL.

The chain couples TRBV29-1 to TRBJ2-1; TCRdb picks TRBD2, but there is no DNA to check that call. The CDR3 is made up of 15 amino acids. Looked up from germline, CDR1 is SQVTM and CDR2 is ANQGSEA. The CDR3: CSVVPGGAFDDEQFF.

V is TRBV27 and J is TRBJ1-5; no DNA is available, so the TRBD1 call from TCRdb remains unchecked. The CDR3 consists of 16 residues. From germline, CDR1 is MNHEY and CDR2 SMNVEV (reference sequence). Here the CDR3 reads CASSFKPGQGHQPQHF.

The gene calls are TRBV6-6 and TRBJ2-1; TCRdb names TRBD2, which stays unverified in the absence of DNA. Germline V gene lookup returns CDR1 MNHNY and CDR2 SVGAGI (reference sequence). CDR3 length: 12 residues. The CDR3 sequence is CASSYGGFEQFF.

The gene calls are TRBV5-4 and TRBJ2-7; there is no DNA to check the TCRdb D call of TRBD1. The CDR3 covers 13 residues. The germline V gene encodes CDR1 SGHNT and CDR2 YYREEE (reference sequence). The chain's CDR3 is CASSLVGVSEQYF. The variable domain in full, with the rest retrieved from reference TRBV5-4 and TRBJ2-7, is ETGVTQSPTHLIKTRGQQVTLRCSSQSGHNTVSWYQQALGQGPQFIFQYYREEENGRGNFPPRFSGLQFPNYSSELNVNALELDDSALYLCASSLVGVSEQYFGPGTRLTVT.

This chain joins TRBV29-1 and TRBJ2-1. In germline, CDR1 is SQVTM, CDR2 ANQGSEA. The CDR3 extends over 11 amino acids. CDR3 region: CSVSANNEQFF.

This chain uses TRBV27 with TRBJ1-5; TCRdb's D gene call, TRBD1, goes unchecked for lack of DNA. Germline CDR1 reads MNHEY; CDR2 reads SMNVEV (reference sequence). The CDR3 has 14 amino acids. The CDR3 protein is CASSPSDGGQPQHF.

The gene calls are TRBV28 and TRBJ2-7; the TCRdb D gene call, TRBD1, has no DNA to confirm it. The germline V gene encodes CDR1 MDHEN and CDR2 SYDVKM. CDR3 length equals 14 residues. The CDR3 loop is CASTLRDRLYEQYF.

The rearrangement links TRBV6-4 to TRBJ2-1; TCRdb names TRBD1, which stays unverified in the absence of DNA. This CDR3 is built from 17 residues. Per germline, CDR1 MRHNA and CDR2 SNTAGT. CDR3 protein: CASSGPSGGSPYNEQFF.

The gene calls are TRBV6-5 and TRBJ2-7; with no DNA, the TCRdb D assignment of TRBD1 cannot be verified. The CDR3 loop spans 16 amino acids. CDR1 and CDR2 (germline): MNHEY, SVGAGI. The CDR3 loop reads CASSSTPGQGIYEQYF.

The chain joins TRBV2 to TRBJ2-1; TCRdb selects TRBD2, and the lack of DNA leaves this call unchecked. CDR1 and CDR2 (germline): SNHLY, FYNNEI. The CDR3 length is 15 residues. CDR3 loop: CASSAKRGPLNEQFF.

The gene calls are TRBV27 and TRBJ1-2; TCRdb indicates TRBD1, and absent DNA this call remains unverified. Germline assignment: CDR1 MNHEY and CDR2 SMNVEV (reference sequence). The CDR3 totals 15 residues. The CDR3 here is CASSLYIGVADGYTF.

The J gene is TRBJ1-4, the V gene TRBV12-5; TCRdb's D gene call, TRBD1, goes unchecked for lack of DNA. The CDR3 consists of 15 residues. The V gene's germline CDR1 is LGHNT and CDR2 FRNRAP. The CDR3 loop reads CASGLTSGAGEKLFF.

The chain is built from TRBV7-9 and TRBJ2-5; TCRdb gives TRBD2 as the D gene, but with no DNA this cannot be confirmed. The CDR3 consists of 15 residues. CDR1 and CDR2 (germline): SEHNR, FQNEAQ (reference sequence). The CDR3 loop is CASSLVREREETQYF. Using reference TRBV7-9 and TRBJ2-5 for the parts outside the CDR3, the full variable domain is DTGVSQNPRHKITKRGQNVTFRCDPISEHNRLYWYRQTLGQGPEFLTYFQNEAQLEKSRLLSDRFSAERPKGSFSTLEIQRTEQGDSAMYLCASSLVREREETQYFGPGTRLLVL.

The chain carries TRBV12-3 or TRBV12-4 and TRBJ2-5; TCRdb's D call of TRBD2 is untestable without DNA. CDR3 size: 13 residues. This chain's CDR3 is CASSLVPPETQYF.

This sequence joins TRBV29-1 and TRBJ1-2. The CDR3 contains 11 residues. The germline V gene has CDR1 SQVTM and CDR2 ANQGSEA. The CDR3 reads CSVEVLYGYTF.

V gene TRBV9 combines with J gene TRBJ2-7; lacking DNA, the TRBD2 call made by TCRdb goes unchecked. CDR3 length equals 14 residues. CDR1 and CDR2 (germline): SGDLS, YYNGEE. This CDR3 is CASSVASGPYEQYF.

The J gene is TRBJ2-1, the V gene TRBV7-2; TCRdb returns TRBD1, unconfirmable since there is no DNA. The CDR3 extends over 13 amino acids. In germline, CDR1 is SGHTA, CDR2 FQGNSA. CDR3 loop: CASWGSAYNEQFF.

The V call is TRBV6-2 or TRBV6-3, the J call TRBJ2-1; TCRdb reports TRBD2, a call that lacks DNA to check it against. The germline V gene encodes CDR1 MNHEY and CDR2 SVGEGT. The CDR3 covers 14 residues. The CDR3 protein is CASTEQASGNERFF.

This CDR3 is CASSLKSTRGPTDTQYF. The V gene is TRBV7-8, the J gene TRBJ2-3; lacking DNA, the TRBD1 call made by TCRdb goes unchecked. This CDR3 comprises 17 residues. Germline V CDR1 and CDR2: SGHVS, FQNEAQ.

The CDR3 spells CASSSGLAGTRGNEQFF. The V and J genes are TRBV7-7 and TRBJ2-1; TCRdb proposes TRBD2, but this gene call is untestable without DNA. This CDR3 is built from 17 residues. CDR1 SSHAT and CDR2 FNYEAQ come from the germline V gene (reference sequence).

The V call is TRBV12-3 or TRBV12-4, the J call TRBJ2-5; no DNA is available, so the TRBD2 call from TCRdb remains unchecked. This CDR3 is built from 17 residues. The CDR3 spells CASSLGGQLLYQETQYF.

This sequence joins TRBV6-2 or TRBV6-3 and TRBJ2-3; TCRdb's assignment of TRBD2 cannot be checked, as there is no DNA. The CDR3 runs 15 residues. Per germline, CDR1 MNHEY and CDR2 SVGEGT. The CDR3 loop is CASSYFSGAADTQYF.